This entry lists 6 T cell receptor beta chains sequenced from one sample in a study of blood T cell repertoires in COVID-19. Profiled with immunoSEQ multiplex PCR; TCRdb holds only in-frame clones, not every one. In the table there are about 310,000 clones, roughly 90% of which are singletons. Specimen: peripheral blood. The receptors stem from a woman between 40 and 55 years old with COVID-19, enrolled during active disease.

This rearrangement joins TRBV28 to TRBJ1-2; TRBD1 matches at 7 bases. Unmatched junction bases numbered 4, after V lost 4 bases and J lost 8 bases. CDR1 is MDHEN and CDR2 is SYDVKM in the germline V gene. This CDR3 spans 12 amino acids. The CDR3 sequence: CASSSTGNGYTF. The CDR3 DNA sequence: TGTGCCAGCAGTTCGACAGGGAACGGCTACACCTTC.

The table lists this clone with a count of one. The rearrangement links TRBV7-2 to TRBJ1-5; 7 nucleotides agree with TRBD1. Germline V CDR1 and CDR2: SGHTA, FQGNSA. This CDR3 has 15 residues. Losses at the gene ends were 5 bases for V and 4 bases for J; bases not matched to a gene: 8. The CDR3 DNA follows: TGTGCCAGCAGCCCCCAGGGGGGCCTGAATCAGCCCCAGCATTTT. Translating it yields CASSPQGGLNQPQHF. Full variable domain (remainder filled in from reference TRBV7-2 and TRBJ1-5): GAGVSQSPSNKVTEKGKDVELRCDPISGHTALYWYRQSLGQGLEFLIYFQGNSAPDKSGLPSDRFSAERTGGSVSTLTIQRTQQEDSAVYLCASSPQGGLNQPQHFGDGTRLSIL.

Turning to this clone: This specimen includes other DNA sequences encoding the same CDR3. The rearrangement joins TRBV29-1 to TRBJ2-3; 11 bases are a match to TRBD2. Germline V gives CDR1 SQVTM, CDR2 ANQGSEA. This CDR3 comprises 16 residues. V trimming: 5 bases; J trimming: 4 bases; junction bases outside the gene matches: 11. CDR3 sequence (DNA): TGCAGCGTTACCCTAGCGGGAGGACTCCTAGCAGATACGCAGTATTTT. This codes for CSVTLAGGLLADTQYF.

V is TRBV9 and J is TRBJ1-6; D may be TRBD1 (6 bases). Germline assignment: CDR1 SGDLS and CDR2 YYNGEE. This CDR3 is 14 amino acids long. V was shortened by 2 bases and J by 10 bases, with 13 bases between the two germline ends. The CDR3 sequence: CASSVTTGPSPLHF. In nucleotides, the CDR3 is TGTGCCAGCAGCGTTACAACAGGGCCCTCACCCCTCCACTTT. Drawing the rest from reference TRBV9 and TRBJ1-6, the complete variable domain is DSGVTQTPKHLITATGQRVTLRCSPRSGDLSVYWYQQSLDQGLQFLIQYYNGEERAKGNILERFSAQQFPDLHSELNLSSLELGDSALYFCASSVTTGPSPLHFGNGTRLTVT.

This chain joins TRBV10-3 and TRBJ1-5; perhaps TRBD1 as D (6 bases). The CDR3 totals 13 residues. CDR1 and CDR2 (germline): ENHRY, SYGVKD. Trimming stripped 4 bases from V and 5 bases from J, with 9 bases between. The CDR3 DNA sequence: TGTGCCATCAGTGGGGCAGGGGATCAGCCCCAGCATTTT. Amino acid sequence: CAISGAGDQPQHF.

The gene calls are TRBV5-4 and TRBJ1-4; 7 nucleotides agree with TRBD1. V was clipped by 4 bases and J by 3 bases; unmatched bases: 6. The CDR3 runs to 15 residues. CDR1 is SGHNT and CDR2 is YYREEE in the germline V gene (reference sequence). The chain's CDR3 is CASSRPGQPNEKLFF. The DNA for the CDR3 is TGTGCCAGCAGCCGACCGGGACAGCCTAATGAAAAACTGTTTTTT.